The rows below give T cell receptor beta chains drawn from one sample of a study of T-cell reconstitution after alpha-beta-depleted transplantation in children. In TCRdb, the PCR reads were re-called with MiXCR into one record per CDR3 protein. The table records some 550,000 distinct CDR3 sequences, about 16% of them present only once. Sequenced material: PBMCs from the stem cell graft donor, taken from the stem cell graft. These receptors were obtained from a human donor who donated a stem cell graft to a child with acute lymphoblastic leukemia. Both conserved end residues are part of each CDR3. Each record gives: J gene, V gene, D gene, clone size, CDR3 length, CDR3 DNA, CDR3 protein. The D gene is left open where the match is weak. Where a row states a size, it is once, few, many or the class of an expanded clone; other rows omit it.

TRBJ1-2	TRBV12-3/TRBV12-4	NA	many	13	TGTGCCAGCAGTTCTCGGGGGATCTATGGCTACACCTTC	CASSSRGIYGYTF
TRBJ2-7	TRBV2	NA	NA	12	TGTGCCAGCAGTGTAATCCCCTACGAGCAGTACTTC	CASSVIPYEQYF
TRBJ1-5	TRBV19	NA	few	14	TGTGCCAGTAGTATAAGGGATTTGAATCAGCCCCAGCATTTT	CASSIRDLNQPQHF
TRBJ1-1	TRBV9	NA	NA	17	TGTGCCAGCAGCGTAGCGGGGCAGGGGATCTTGAACACTGAAGCTTTCTTT	CASSVAGQGILNTEAFF
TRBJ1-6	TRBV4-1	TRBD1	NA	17	TGCGCCAGCAGCCAAGGCCAGACAGGGTTTGATAATTCACCCCTCCACTTT	CASSQGQTGFDNSPLHF
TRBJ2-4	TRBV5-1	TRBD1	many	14	TGCGCCAGCAGCTTGACCAGGGGGCGGAACATTCAGTACTTC	CASSLTRGRNIQYF
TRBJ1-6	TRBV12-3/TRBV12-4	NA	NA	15	TGTGCCAGCAGCCCAGGGAATCGCGGGAATTCACCCCTCCACTTT	CASSPGNRGNSPLHF
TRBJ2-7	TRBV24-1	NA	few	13	TGTGCCACCAGTGACAGGGGAAGTGGAGAGCAGTACTTC	CATSDRGSGEQYF
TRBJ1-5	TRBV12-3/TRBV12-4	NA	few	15	TGTGCCAGCAGTCTACAGACATTCGGCAATCAGCCCCAGCATTTT	CASSLQTFGNQPQHF
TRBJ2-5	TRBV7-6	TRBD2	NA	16	TGTGCCAGCAGCCCCGGACTAGCGGGAGATAGAGAGACCCAGTACTTC	CASSPGLAGDRETQYF
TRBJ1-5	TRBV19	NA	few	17	TGTGCCAGTAGACAAAAGGGCCGGGACTATAGCAATCAGCCCCAGCATTTT	CASRQKGRDYSNQPQHF
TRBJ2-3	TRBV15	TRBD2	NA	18	TGTGCCACCAGCAGAGGTCGGCGTCGCGGGAGGACCGCAGATACGCAGTATTTT	CATSRGRRRGRTADTQYF
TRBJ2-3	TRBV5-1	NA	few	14	TGCGCCAGCAGCTTAGGCAGGGGTCCTGATACGCAGTATTTT	CASSLGRGPDTQYF
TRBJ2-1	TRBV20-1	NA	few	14	TGCAGTGCAAGGCCGGGACACCTACTCAATGAGCAGTTCTTC	CSARPGHLLNEQFF
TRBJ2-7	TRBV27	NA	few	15	TGTGCCAGCAGCCCCGGGACTTCTTCTACCTACGAGCAGTACTTC	CASSPGTSSTYEQYF
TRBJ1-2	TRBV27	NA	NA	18	TGTGCCAGCGGGGGAGTGTGGCAGGGTTCTCTTCCTAACTATGGCTACACCTTC	CASGGVWQGSLPNYGYTF
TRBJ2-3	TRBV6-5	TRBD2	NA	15	TGTGCCAGCAGTTTCCGCGGGAGAACGGCAGATACGCAGTATTTT	CASSFRGRTADTQYF
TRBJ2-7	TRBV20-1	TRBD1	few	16	TGCAGTGCTAGGAGGTGGGAGACAGGGGAGATCCACGAGCAGTACTTC	CSARRWETGEIHEQYF
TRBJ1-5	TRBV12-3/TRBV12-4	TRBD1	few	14	TGTGCCAGCAGCCCTAACAGGGGCGATCGTCCCCAGCATTTT	CASSPNRGDRPQHF
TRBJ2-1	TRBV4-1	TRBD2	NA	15	TGCGCCAGCAGCCAAGGGCCTAGCGGGACTGCTGAGCAGTTCTTC	CASSQGPSGTAEQFF
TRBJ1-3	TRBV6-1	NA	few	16	TGTGCCAGCAGCAGATCGACCGGCGGCTCTGGAAACACCATATATTTT	CASSRSTGGSGNTIYF
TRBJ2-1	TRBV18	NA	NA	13	TGTGCCAGCTCGCCCGGACAGCCCAATGAGCAGTTCTTC	CASSPGQPNEQFF
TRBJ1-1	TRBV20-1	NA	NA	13	TGCAGTGCTAGGGGCAGATTGAACACTGAAGCTTTCTTT	CSARGRLNTEAFF